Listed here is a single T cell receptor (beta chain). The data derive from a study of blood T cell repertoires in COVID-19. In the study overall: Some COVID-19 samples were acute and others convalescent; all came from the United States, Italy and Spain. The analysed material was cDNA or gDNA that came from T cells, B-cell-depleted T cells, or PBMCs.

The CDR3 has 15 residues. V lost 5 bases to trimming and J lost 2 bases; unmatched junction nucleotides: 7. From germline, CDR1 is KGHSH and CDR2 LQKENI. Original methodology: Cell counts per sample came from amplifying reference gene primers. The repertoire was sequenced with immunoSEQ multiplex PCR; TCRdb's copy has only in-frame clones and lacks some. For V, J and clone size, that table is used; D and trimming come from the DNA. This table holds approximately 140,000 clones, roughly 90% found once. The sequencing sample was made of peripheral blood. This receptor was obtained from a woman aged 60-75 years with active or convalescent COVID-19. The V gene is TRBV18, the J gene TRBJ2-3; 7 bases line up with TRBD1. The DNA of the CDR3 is TGTGCCAGCTCAAACCAGGGACAGATCACAGATACGCAGTATTTT. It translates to CASSNQGQITDTQYF.